These 29 T cell receptor beta chains share one sample of origin, sequenced in a study of blood T cell repertoires in COVID-19. Sequencing used immunoSEQ multiplex PCR; TCRdb keeps in-frame clones, though not all of them. The table shows 150,000 to 200,000 clones, with around 86% occurring only once. The source material was peripheral blood. These receptors originate from a man aged 60 to 75 with acute or convalescent COVID-19.

The chain combines TRBV14 with TRBJ2-5, with a weak D call TRBD1 (6 bases). The V and J ends lost 5 bases and 1 base respectively, with 11 bases between them. Germline V gene sequence: CDR1 SGHDN, CDR2 FVKESK. The CDR3 extends over 14 amino acids. CDR3 nucleotides: TGTGCCAGCAGCACTCGACAGGTCCAAGAGACCCAGTACTTC. Protein: CASSTRQVQETQYF.

V gene TRBV4-2 combines with J gene TRBJ2-7; 8 bases agree with TRBD1. Trimming took 0 bases from V and 6 from J; bases not matched to a gene: 1. Germline V CDR1 and CDR2: LGHNA, YNFKEQ. This CDR3 spans 13 amino acids. The CDR3 is CASSQETGAEQYF. The CDR3 DNA reads TGTGCCAGCAGCCAAGAGACAGGGGCCGAGCAGTACTTC.

The chain carries TRBV7-5 and TRBJ1-2; the D call in the table, TRBD1, was not verified against the DNA. TRBV7-5 is classified as a pseudogene. The CDR3 loop spans 13 amino acids. CDR3 in amino acids: CVRSFGQNYGYTF. CDR3 sequence (DNA): TGTGTCAGAAGCTTCGGACAAAACTATGGCTACACCTTC.

The chain carries TRBV6-5 and TRBJ2-7, with 8 bases that match TRBD1. Unmatched junction bases numbered 11, after V lost 4 bases and J lost 6 bases. This CDR3 has 15 amino acids. Germline V gene data show CDR1 as MNHEY and CDR2 as SVGAGI. CDR3 region: CASSSLTRGLREQYF. The CDR3 DNA sequence: TGTGCCAGCAGTTCCCTCACCAGGGGGCTTCGCGAGCAGTACTTC.

This chain uses TRBV29-1 with TRBJ2-7; no definite D call. The V gene's germline CDR1 is SQVTM and CDR2 ANQGSEA. The CDR3 spans 9 residues. Trimming cost V 4 bases and J 7 bases, with 5 bases left between them. This chain's CDR3 is CSVGLEQYF. The CDR3 bases are TGCAGCGTTGGTCTGGAGCAGTACTTC.

V and J are TRBV12-3 or TRBV12-4 and TRBJ1-2; no clear D. The length of the CDR3 is 13 residues. V was shortened by 5 bases and J by 8 bases, with 15 bases between the two germline ends. This CDR3 reads CASSPDSYWGYTF. CDR3 in DNA: TGTGCCAGCAGTCCGGACTCATATTGGGGCTACACCTTC.

The CDR3 DNA reads TGCGCCAGCAGCCCCGGGACAGGGGGCGTCTACGAGCAGTACTTC. As protein: CASSPGTGGVYEQYF. The chain links TRBV5-1 to TRBJ2-7; 12 bases match TRBD1. The germline CDR1 and CDR2 sequences are SGHRS and YFSETQ. The trim removed 4 bases at V and 3 bases at J, leaving 5 bases unmatched. This CDR3 has 15 amino acids.

The chain has TRBV5-3 and TRBJ2-4; 7 bases agree with TRBD1. TRBV5-3 is known as an ORF, though its function is uncertain. The trim removed 0 bases at V and 0 bases at J, leaving 6 bases unmatched. There are 17 residues in the CDR3. CDR3: CARSLGTGEIAKNIQYF. The DNA of the CDR3 is TGTGCCAGAAGCTTGGGGACAGGAGAAATAGCCAAAAACATTCAGTACTTC.

Points on this clone: The same CDR3 can be traced to other DNA sequences in this sample. This rearrangement joins TRBV7-3 to TRBJ2-2; TRBD1 is a possible D gene (6 bases). There are 14 residues in the CDR3. CDR1 and CDR2 from the germline V gene are SGHTA and FQGTGA. The V end was cut by 5 bases, the J end by 3 bases, with 10 bases between. The CDR3 spells CASSPTGYTGELFF. CDR3 bases: TGTGCCAGCAGCCCCACAGGGTACACCGGGGAGCTGTTTTTT.

The chain joins TRBV5-6 to TRBJ1-1; the D gene is possibly TRBD1 (5 bases). Looked up from germline, CDR1 is SGHDT and CDR2 is YYEEEE. Trimming pared 1 base from V and 7 bases from J, leaving 23 bases between. The CDR3 totals 17 residues. CDR3 amino acids: CASSLLGGRSDQIEAFF. The CDR3 DNA follows: TGTGCCAGCAGCTTGTTGGGGGGACGGTCGGATCAGATTGAAGCTTTCTTT.

V usage is TRBV10-1 and J usage is TRBJ2-1; 9 positions match TRBD1. The CDR3 spans 13 residues. After removal of 0 bases from V and 14 bases from J, the junction contained 5 bases not matched to a gene. Germline loops: CDR1 WNHNN, CDR2 SYGVQD (reference sequence). This chain's CDR3 is CASSESGTGREFF. The CDR3, as DNA: TGCGCCAGCAGTGAGTCAGGGACAGGGAGGGAGTTCTTC.

The CDR3 loop is CASGQAMIAYNEQFF. Here the CDR3 DNA reads TGTGCCAGCGGGCAGGCGATGATAGCCTACAATGAGCAGTTCTTC. The genes are TRBV27 and TRBJ2-1; no clear D gene. Per germline, CDR1 MNHEY and CDR2 SMNVEV (reference sequence). Trimming shortened V by 8 bases and J by 2 bases, and 16 bases separated the two germline ends. The CDR3 has 15 amino acids.

This clone has just a few counts. The rearrangement links TRBV28 to TRBJ1-1, with 8 positions matching TRBD1. The germline CDR1 and CDR2 sequences are MDHEN and SYDVKM. The CDR3 length is 16 residues. The trim removed 6 bases at V and 4 bases at J, leaving 13 bases unmatched. CDR3 bases: TGTGCCAGCAGCCCAAGGGTAGGCAGGGGGCTCACTGAAGCTTTCTTT. Translation gives CASSPRVGRGLTEAFF.

This clone was seen only once. This chain joins TRBV29-1 and TRBJ1-5; 7 nucleotides line up with TRBD1. Per germline, CDR1 SQVTM and CDR2 ANQGSEA. This CDR3 has 13 residues. V shed 6 bases, J shed 3 bases, and the junction held 5 bases outside the gene matches. In DNA form, the CDR3 reads TGCAGCGTCCGGGACAGAGACAATCAGCCCCAGCATTTT. This sequence encodes CSVRDRDNQPQHF.

This clone was observed a single time. The rearrangement joins TRBV11-3 to TRBJ1-1; D uncertain. V shed 5 bases and J shed 4 bases, with 14 bases lying between them. Per the germline V gene, CDR1 is SGHNT and CDR2 is YENEEA. This CDR3 contains 14 residues. Here the CDR3 reads CASSPAAEGTEAFF. CDR3 bases: TGTGCCAGCAGCCCTGCGGCGGAGGGCACTGAAGCTTTCTTT.

This chain joins TRBV5-1 and TRBJ2-2; TRBD1 matches 7 bases. The V and J ends lost 4 bases and 2 bases, in that order; junction bases with no gene match: 5. Germline V CDR1 and CDR2: SGHRS, YFSETQ. CDR3 length: 15 amino acids. The CDR3 spells CASSPTGSNTGELFF. The CDR3 DNA reads TGCGCCAGCAGCCCGACAGGGTCTAACACCGGGGAGCTGTTTTTT.

This chain links TRBV7-3 with TRBJ2-3, with D tentatively TRBD1 (5 bases). The length of the CDR3 is 12 residues. The V gene lost 6 bases and the J gene lost 1 base, with 5 bases spanning the gap. Germline assignment: CDR1 SGHTA and CDR2 FQGTGA. The CDR3 region is CASRGGTDTQYF. In nucleotides, the CDR3 is TGTGCCAGCAGAGGGGGCACAGATACGCAGTATTTT.

This chain uses TRBV27 with TRBJ1-5, with TRBD1 as a possible D gene (6 bases). The CDR3 runs 13 residues. Germline V lookup: CDR1 MNHEY, CDR2 SMNVEV (reference sequence). The V end was cut by 5 bases, the J end by 5 bases, with 10 bases between. The CDR3 nucleotides read TGTGCCAGCAGTCAGGGGATGCATCAGCCCCAGCATTTT. This gives the protein CASSQGMHQPQHF.

The DNA of the CDR3 is TGTGCCAGCAGTCCTAGCGGGAACTACAATGAGCAGTTCTTC. Translated: CASSPSGNYNEQFF. The gene calls are TRBV28 and TRBJ2-1; 9 nucleotides align to TRBD2. The germline V gene encodes CDR1 MDHEN and CDR2 SYDVKM. The J segment lost 3 bases and the V segment lost 5 bases, leaving 2 bases of the junction unmatched. The CDR3 extends over 14 amino acids.

The genes are TRBV28 and TRBJ2-3; D is unresolved. This CDR3 comprises 15 residues. Germline V gene sequence: CDR1 MDHEN, CDR2 SYDVKM. Between the trimmed V and J ends, which lost 5 bases and 1 base, there was a span of 13 bases. The CDR3 DNA reads TGTGCCAGCAGTCAACCCGTCGAGCGCACAGATACGCAGTATTTT. This translates into CASSQPVERTDTQYF.

The chain joins TRBV7-8 to TRBJ1-3, with TRBD1 as a possible D gene (5 bases). Germline values: CDR1 SGHVS, CDR2 FQNEAQ. The ends were cut back, 1 base at V and 0 bases at J, with 10 bases in the middle. This CDR3 spans 16 amino acids. The CDR3 sequence is CASSLGQSHSGNTIYF. The CDR3 DNA sequence: TGTGCCAGCAGCTTAGGACAGTCCCACTCTGGAAACACCATATATTTT.

The V call is TRBV7-9, the J call TRBJ2-1, with 14 nucleotides matching TRBD2. Germline CDR1 is SEHNR and CDR2 is FQNEAQ (reference sequence). This CDR3 is 14 amino acids long. J gave up 11 bases and V 3 bases, and 3 bases lay outside the gene matches. The CDR3 loop is CASSFRLAGGKQFF. CDR3 nucleotides: TGTGCCAGCAGCTTTAGACTAGCGGGAGGGAAGCAGTTCTTC.

The chain employs TRBV5-1 and TRBJ1-1, with 7 nucleotides matching TRBD1. The CDR3 has 14 amino acids. J lost 4 bases, V lost 2 bases, and 5 bases had no gene match. CDR1 and CDR2 (germline): SGHRS, YFSETQ. The CDR3 DNA reads TGCGCCAGCAGCTTCGGACAGGCCATCACTGAAGCTTTCTTT. This translates into CASSFGQAITEAFF.

CDR3: CASSRRGEGGTEAFF. CDR3 nucleotides: TGTGCCAGCAGCCGACGGGGAGAAGGCGGCACTGAAGCTTTCTTT. V and J are TRBV5-5 and TRBJ1-1, with D hard to call. V gave up 4 bases and J gave up 4 bases, with 17 bases separating them. Per the germline V gene, CDR1 is SGHKS and CDR2 is YYEKEE (reference sequence). The CDR3 covers 15 residues.

This clone was counted at least ten times. The chain links TRBV5-1 to TRBJ2-6; TRBD1 matches at 7 bases. Germline V CDR1 and CDR2: SGHRS, YFSETQ. There are 16 residues in the CDR3. Germline trimming cut 3 bases from V and 0 bases from J; bases unmatched to any gene: 3. The chain's CDR3 is CASSWDSSSGANVLTF. In DNA, the CDR3 is TGCGCCAGCAGCTGGGACAGTAGCTCTGGGGCCAACGTCCTGACTTTC.

This clone was recorded at least ten times. This rearrangement joins TRBV30 to TRBJ2-7, with 13 bases aligning to TRBD2. This CDR3 region has 15 residues. V was pared by 4 bases and J by 2 bases, with 5 bases of the junction left unmatched. Germline assignment: CDR1 GTSNPN and CDR2 SVGIG (reference sequence). This CDR3 is CAWTRLAGGPYEQYF. The CDR3 DNA follows: TGTGCCTGGACCCGACTAGCGGGAGGACCCTACGAGCAGTACTTC. Full variable domain (remainder filled in from reference TRBV30 and TRBJ2-7): SQTIHQWPATLVQPVGSPLSLECTVEGTSNPNLYWYRQAAGRGLQLLFYSVGIGQISSEVPQNLSASRPQDRQFILSSKKLLLSDSGFYLCAWTRLAGGPYEQYFGPGTRLTVT.

The chain has TRBV6-2 or TRBV6-3 and TRBJ2-1; D is perhaps TRBD2 (6 bases). The CDR3 has 18 amino acids. The V end lost 0 bases, the J end lost 0 bases, and 15 bases lay between the germline ends. From germline, CDR1 is MNHEY and CDR2 SVGEGT. CDR3 DNA sequence: TGTGCCAGCAGTTACTCCCCTAGCGTAATAAGCTCCTACAATGAGCAGTTCTTC. Translating gives CASSYSPSVISSYNEQFF.

The rearrangement joins TRBV2 to TRBJ2-3, with TRBD2 identical over 10 bases. In germline, CDR1 is SNHLY, CDR2 FYNNEI. V shed 6 bases, J shed 4 bases, and the junction held 10 bases outside the gene matches. This CDR3 has 16 residues. For the CDR3, the DNA is TGTGCCAGCAGCCGCGGGGTAGCGGGAGGATCAGATACGCAGTATTTT. Translation gives CASSRGVAGGSDTQYF.

The gene calls are TRBV5-1 and TRBJ2-6, with 7 bases identical to TRBD1. The CDR3 has 17 residues. CDR1 and CDR2 (germline): SGHRS, YFSETQ. The junction had 7 bases not matched to a gene; V was cut back by 4 bases and J by 0 bases. CDR3 protein: CASSPRDRSSGANVLTF. The CDR3 coding sequence is TGCGCCAGCAGCCCCCGGGACAGAAGCTCTGGGGCCAACGTCCTGACTTTC.